The 21 T cell receptor beta chains below all came from one sample that was sequenced in a study of blood T cells in healthy people across ages. Primers used in a second PCR of about 7 to 12 cycles were a sample-barcoded 5' primer and a J-beta primer mix. TCRdb processed the 5' RACE reads anew with MiXCR; each CDR3 protein has one entry. Here the sample spans some 640,000 distinct CDR3 sequences, 25% to 30% being singletons. The sequenced material came from blood. Source of these receptors: a woman of 80 years or more in good health.

This clonotype was observed many times. Relative to the germline gene, one junction end is altered; a read error may explain this. The V call is TRBV6-2 or TRBV6-3, the J call TRBJ2-1; TRBD2 is a possible D gene (5 bases). The CDR3 spans 13 residues. CDR1 is MNHEY and CDR2 is SVGEGT in the germline V gene. CDR3 sequence: CAGSWAGGNEQFF. The CDR3 DNA sequence: TGTGCCGGCAGTTGGGCAGGAGGCAATGAGCAGTTCTTC.

Points on this clonotype: With a much larger clone just one base away, this may be a read error. The chain is built from TRBV20-1 and TRBJ1-5; D is undetermined. The germline CDR1 and CDR2 sequences are DFQATT and SNEGSKA (reference sequence). The CDR3 spans 13 residues. V was shortened by 7 bases and J by 5 bases, with 15 bases between the two germline ends. CDR3 DNA sequence: TGCAGTGTTAGGACTTACAGAGATCAGCCCCAGCATTTT. Its protein product is CSVRTYRDQPQHF.

This clonotype was seen ten or more times. This chain uses TRBV5-1 with TRBJ1-2; D is possibly TRBD1 (6 bases). This CDR3 spans 16 amino acids. Germline V gives CDR1 SGHRS, CDR2 YFSETQ. V was clipped by 4 bases and J by 3 bases, with 19 bases between them. The CDR3 sequence is CASSERAGGADYGYTF. DNA of the CDR3: TGCGCCAGCAGCGAACGCGCGGGGGGCGCGGACTATGGCTACACCTTC.

There are many counts of this clonotype. V is TRBV11-2 and J is TRBJ2-1; possible D gene TRBD1, 5 bases. V lost 1 base to trimming and J lost 5 bases, with 9 bases between them. This CDR3 comprises 14 residues. Germline CDR1 reads SGHAT; CDR2 reads FQNNGV. CDR3 nucleotides: TGTGCCAGCAGCTTAGTCAGGGTTAACAATGAGCAGTTCTTC. It yields the protein CASSLVRVNNEQFF.

This clonotype was seen repeatedly, ten times or more. The genes are TRBV7-6 and TRBJ2-3, with 7 bases fitting TRBD1. V trimming: 3 bases; J trimming: 5 bases; junction bases outside the gene matches: 5. Germline assignment: CDR1 SGHVS and CDR2 FNYEAQ. The CDR3 sequence is 14 residues long. Here the CDR3 reads CASSFRGLKDTQYF. CDR3 coding DNA: TGTGCCAGCAGCTTTAGGGGGCTCAAAGATACGCAGTATTTT.

About this clonotype itself: A much larger clone lies a single base off, so this may be a read error. The chain is built from TRBV4-2 and TRBJ2-1; TRBD2 matches 9 bases. V gave up 4 bases and J gave up 7 bases; unmatched junction bases: 11. Germline V gene lookup returns CDR1 LGHNA and CDR2 YNFKEQ. The CDR3 is 16 residues long. Here the CDR3 reads CASSRGGSGGWNEQFF. DNA of the CDR3: TGTGCCAGCAGCCGAGGGGGTAGCGGGGGCTGGAATGAGCAGTTCTTC.

In this sample, this clonotype turned up a few times. The chain employs TRBV18 and TRBJ1-1, with D possibly TRBD1 on 5 matching bases. The V end was cut by 5 bases, the J end by 8 bases, with 12 bases between. CDR1 and CDR2 (germline): KGHSH, LQKENI. The CDR3 is 12 residues long. CDR3: CASSADGAEAFF. CDR3 nucleotide sequence: TGTGCCAGCTCAGCCGATGGGGCCGAAGCTTTCTTT.

This rearrangement joins TRBV20-1 to TRBJ2-4, with 11 bases that match TRBD2. The end of the DNA fits TRBJ2-7 better, so the J call may be wrong. There are 13 residues in the CDR3. Germline CDR1 DFQATT, CDR2 SNEGSKA (reference sequence). As DNA, the CDR3 is TGCAGTGCTCCGACTAGCGGGGAGTACGAGCAGTACTTC. This translates into CSAPTSGEYEQYF.

The chain's CDR3 is CASRTQGQGRGQPQHF. The DNA of the CDR3 is TGTGCCAGCAGGACCCAAGGACAGGGAAGGGGCCAGCCCCAGCATTTT. The chain recombines TRBV6-2 or TRBV6-3 with TRBJ1-5, with 8 positions matching TRBD1. After removal of 6 bases from V and 7 bases from J, the junction contained 14 bases not matched to a gene. This CDR3 has 16 amino acids. CDR1 MNHEY and CDR2 SVGEGT come from the germline V gene.

The sample holds many counts of this clonotype. The chain joins TRBV28 to TRBJ1-2; D is uncertain. Germline-derived CDR1 and CDR2 are MDHEN and SYDVKM. The CDR3 extends over 15 amino acids. V dropped 7 bases and J dropped 0 bases, with 15 bases sitting between them. The CDR3 is CASTDRAVANYGYTF. The CDR3 DNA reads TGTGCCAGCACTGACCGGGCAGTAGCTAACTATGGCTACACCTTC.

This clonotype was counted many times. This chain links TRBV20-1 with TRBJ2-7; no clear D. This CDR3 contains 14 residues. Trimming cost V 3 bases and J 0 bases, with 12 bases left between them. Germline V gives CDR1 DFQATT, CDR2 SNEGSKA (reference sequence). CDR3 sequence (DNA): TGCAGTGCTAGGGCGGAAAAATTCTCCTACGAGCAGTACTTC. This encodes CSARAEKFSYEQYF.

This clonotype came up many times. This chain uses TRBV7-2 with TRBJ1-5; perhaps TRBD1 as D (6 bases). V lost 1 base to trimming and J lost 4 bases, with 11 bases between them. Per the germline V gene, CDR1 is SGHTA and CDR2 is FQGNSA. The CDR3 has 15 residues. CDR3 region: CASSLGLQGNQPQHF. The CDR3, as DNA: TGTGCCAGCAGCTTAGGTCTCCAGGGGAATCAGCCCCAGCATTTT.

In its sample, this clonotype was seen many times. V usage is TRBV7-3 and J usage is TRBJ1-2, with 8 bases that match TRBD1. CDR1 and CDR2 (germline): SGHTA, FQGTGA. CDR3 length equals 16 residues. V dropped 4 bases and J dropped 6; count of bases not matched to a gene: 13. The CDR3 protein is CASSSTRTGLMNGYTF. The CDR3 DNA follows: TGTGCCAGCAGCTCCACCAGGACAGGGCTCATGAATGGCTACACCTTC. The full variable domain, rest sourced from reference TRBV7-3 and TRBJ1-2, is GAGVSQTPSNKVTEKGKYVELRCDPISGHTALYWYRQSLGQGPEFLIYFQGTGAADDSGLPNDRFFAVRPEGSVSTLKIQRTERGDSAVYLCASSSTRTGLMNGYTFGSGTRLTVV.

At least ten counts were recorded for this clonotype. The V and J genes are TRBV20-1 and TRBJ2-1; 11 bases agree with TRBD2. V lost 4 bases and J lost 4; bases outside the gene matches: 6. This CDR3 region has 15 residues. Looked up from germline, CDR1 is DFQATT and CDR2 is SNEGSKA (reference sequence). CDR3 in DNA: TGCAGTGCTACCTCTCTAGCGGGGGGTTACAATGAGCAGTTCTTC. Amino acids: CSATSLAGGYNEQFF.

The chain carries TRBV30 and TRBJ1-5; D perhaps matches TRBD1 (5 bases). The germline gives CDR1 GTSNPN, CDR2 SVGIG (reference sequence). This CDR3 comprises 14 residues. V lost 2 bases to trimming and J lost 4 bases, with 12 bases between them. Written as DNA, the CDR3 is TGTGCCTGGAGTAGCCAGGCAGGGAATCAGCCCCAGCATTTT. This codes for CAWSSQAGNQPQHF.

This clonotype was seen repeatedly, ten times or more. The V gene is TRBV11-3, the J gene TRBJ2-5; 7 nucleotides match TRBD1. The CDR3 is made up of 14 amino acids. The V segment lost 9 bases and the J segment 0 bases; nucleotides outside the gene matches: 7. Germline V gene sequence: CDR1 SGHNT, CDR2 YENEEA. The CDR3 is CASSTGADQETQYF. DNA for the CDR3: TGTGCCAGTAGTACAGGGGCGGACCAAGAGACCCAGTACTTC.

The J gene is TRBJ2-7, the V gene TRBV20-1; 11 nucleotides match TRBD2. CDR3 length: 18 residues. Trimming took 0 bases from V and 4 from J; bases not matched to a gene: 14. Germline V gene sequence: CDR1 DFQATT, CDR2 SNEGSKA (reference sequence). The CDR3 sequence: CSARDLGLAEVLSYEQYF. The CDR3 nucleotides are TGCAGTGCTAGAGATCTGGGACTAGCGGAAGTTTTATCGTACGAGCAGTACTTC.

This clonotype was observed a single time. The rearrangement joins TRBV20-1 to TRBJ2-4; tentatively, D is TRBD1 (5 bases). The J call is uncertain, as TRBJ2-7 better fits the DNA end. In germline, CDR1 is DFQATT, CDR2 SNEGSKA (reference sequence). The CDR3 extends over 14 amino acids. Written as DNA, the CDR3 is TGCAGTGCTGAGAGAAGCCAGGGAACGTACGAGCAGTACTTC. Translated: CSAERSQGTYEQYF.

As concerns this clonotype: A much larger clone lies a single base off, so this may be a read error. This chain uses TRBV11-2 with TRBJ2-5; 14 bases align to TRBD2. The CDR3 contains 17 residues. CDR1 is SGHAT and CDR2 is FQNNGV in the germline V gene. The CDR3: CTSSSGTSGGRQETQYF. The CDR3 region has the DNA TGTACCAGCAGCTCTGGGACTAGCGGGGGACGTCAAGAGACCCAGTACTTC.

As concerns this clonotype: A much larger clone differs by one base, so this may be a read error. V usage is TRBV5-1 and J usage is TRBJ2-7; TRBD2 might be the D (6 bases). The CDR3 consists of 15 residues. V was trimmed by 3 bases and J by 7 bases, leaving 20 bases between them. CDR1 and CDR2 (germline): SGHRS, YFSETQ. CDR3 in amino acids: CASSSAGSDHNEQYF. The CDR3 DNA is TGCGCCAGCAGCTCGGCCGGGAGCGACCACAATGAGCAGTACTTC.

This clonotype was counted ten times or more. This chain uses TRBV29-1 with TRBJ2-3, with 9 bases aligning to TRBD2. Germline lookup yields CDR1 SQVTM and CDR2 ANQGSEA. After removal of 4 bases from V and 3 bases from J, the junction contained 8 bases not matched to a gene. CDR3 length: 15 residues. Here the CDR3 reads CSVVALAGSTDTQYF. CDR3 nucleotides: TGCAGCGTTGTGGCCCTAGCGGGGTCGACAGATACGCAGTATTTT.